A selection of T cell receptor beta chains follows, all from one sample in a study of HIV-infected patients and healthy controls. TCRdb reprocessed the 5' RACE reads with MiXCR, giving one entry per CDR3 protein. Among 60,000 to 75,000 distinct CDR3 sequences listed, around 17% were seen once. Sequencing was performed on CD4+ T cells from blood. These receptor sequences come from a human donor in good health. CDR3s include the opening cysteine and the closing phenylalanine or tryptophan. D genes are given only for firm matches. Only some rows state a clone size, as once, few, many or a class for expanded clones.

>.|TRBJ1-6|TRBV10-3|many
CAIRQDAADNSPLHF
TGTGCCATCAGGCAGGACGCTGCCGATAATTCACCCCTCCACTTT
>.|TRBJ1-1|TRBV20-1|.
CSASKLPEAFF
TGCAGTGCTAGTAAGTTGCCTGAAGCTTTCTTT
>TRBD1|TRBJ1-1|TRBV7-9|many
CASSLGQGTEAFF
TGTGCCAGCAGCCTGGGACAGGGCACTGAAGCTTTCTTT
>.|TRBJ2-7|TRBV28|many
CASSFTRLHYEQYF
TGTGCCAGCAGTTTCACGAGGCTCCACTACGAGCAGTACTTC
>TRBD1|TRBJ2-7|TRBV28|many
CASSSPPGQGSYEQYF
TGTGCCAGCAGCTCACCCCCGGGACAGGGGTCCTACGAGCAGTACTTC
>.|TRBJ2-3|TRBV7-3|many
CASSPDSSTDTQYF
TGTGCCAGCAGCCCAGACAGTAGCACAGATACGCAGTATTTT
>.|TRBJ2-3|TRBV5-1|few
CASSLAKGRTDTQYF
TGCGCCAGCAGCTTGGCGAAAGGCAGGACAGATACGCAGTATTTT
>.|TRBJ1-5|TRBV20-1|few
CSAREGQGRQPQHF
TGCAGTGCTAGAGAGGGGCAGGGGAGGCAGCCCCAGCATTTT
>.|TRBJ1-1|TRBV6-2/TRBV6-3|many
CASKTDGMSEAFF
TGTGCCAGCAAAACAGACGGTATGTCTGAAGCTTTCTTT
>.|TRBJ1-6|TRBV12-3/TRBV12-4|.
CASSLIPLNSPLHF
TGTGCCAGCAGTTTAATTCCCTTGAATTCACCCCTCCACTTT
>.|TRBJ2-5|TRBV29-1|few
CSVTPTGQETQYF
TGCAGCGTAACGCCTACAGGCCAAGAGACCCAGTACTTC
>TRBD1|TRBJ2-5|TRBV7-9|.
CASSSPGQQETQYF
TGTGCCAGCAGCTCACCGGGACAGCAAGAGACCCAGTACTTC
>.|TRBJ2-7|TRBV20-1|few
CSARDSDTVYEQYF
TGCAGTGCTAGAGACTCGGACACCGTCTACGAGCAGTACTTC
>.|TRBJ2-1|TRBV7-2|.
CASRGGQEGYNEQFF
TGTGCCAGCAGGGGGGGCCAGGAGGGCTACAATGAGCAGTTCTTC
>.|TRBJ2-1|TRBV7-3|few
CASGRQGENEQFF
TGTGCCAGCGGCCGGCAGGGAGAGAATGAGCAGTTCTTC
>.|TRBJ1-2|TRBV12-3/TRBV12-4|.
CASSPDVTNYGYTF
TGTGCCAGCAGCCCCGATGTTACTAACTATGGCTACACCTTC
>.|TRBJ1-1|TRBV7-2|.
CASSWATGGGYEAFF
TGTGCCAGCAGCTGGGCGACTGGGGGGGGGTATGAAGCTTTCTTT
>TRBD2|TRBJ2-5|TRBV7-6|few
CASSPVAGVKETQYF
TGTGCCAGCAGTCCCGTAGCGGGAGTAAAAGAGACCCAGTACTTC
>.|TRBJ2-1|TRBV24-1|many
CATSDPRHPSSYNEQFF
TGTGCCACCAGTGACCCTAGACACCCAAGCTCCTACAATGAGCAGTTCTTC
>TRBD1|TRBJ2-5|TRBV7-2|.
CASSSRGPGETQYF
TGTGCCAGCAGCTCCAGGGGGCCGGGAGAGACCCAGTACTTC
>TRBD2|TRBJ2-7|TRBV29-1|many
CSVRTSGSYEQYF
TGCAGCGTCCGTACTAGCGGGTCCTACGAGCAGTACTTC
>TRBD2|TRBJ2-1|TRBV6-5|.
CASSYGFGREGDVGEQFF
TGTGCCAGCAGTTACGGTTTTGGGCGGGAGGGGGACGTTGGTGAGCAGTTCTTC
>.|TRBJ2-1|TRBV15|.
CATGRGQRQFF
TGTGCCACCGGGAGGGGGCAAAGGCAGTTCTTC
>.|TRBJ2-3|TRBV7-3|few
CASSLESTDTQYF
TGTGCCAGCAGCTTAGAGAGCACAGATACGCAGTATTTT
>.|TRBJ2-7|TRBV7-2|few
CASGSGIHEQYF
TGTGCCAGCGGATCAGGGATCCACGAGCAGTACTTC
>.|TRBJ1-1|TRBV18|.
CASSPLEGFKTEAFF
TGTGCCAGCTCACCATTAGAAGGGTTCAAAACTGAAGCTTTCTTT
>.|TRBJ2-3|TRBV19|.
CASKFLDTQYF
TGTGCCAGTAAATTTCTGGATACGCAGTATTTT
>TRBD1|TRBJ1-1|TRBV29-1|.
CSVGGQGAFF
TGCAGCGTTGGGGGACAGGGGGCTTTCTTT
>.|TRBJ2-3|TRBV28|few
CASSQFHTQYF
TGTGCCAGCAGCCAATTCCATACGCAGTATTTT
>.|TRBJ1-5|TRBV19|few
CATMENRVQGRSNQPQHF
TGTGCCACAATGGAAAACAGGGTACAGGGCCGTAGCAATCAGCCCCAGCATTTT
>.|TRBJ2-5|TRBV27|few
CASRKRETQYF
TGTGCCAGCAGAAAAAGGGAGACCCAGTACTTC
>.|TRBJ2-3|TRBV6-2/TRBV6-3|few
CASSYLGTDTQYF
TGTGCCAGCAGTTACCTCGGCACAGATACGCAGTATTTT
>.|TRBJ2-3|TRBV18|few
CASSTTEDTQYF
TGTGCCAGCTCAACAACCGAGGATACGCAGTATTTT
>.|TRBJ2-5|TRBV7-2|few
CASSLVSNQETQYF
TGTGCCAGCAGCTTAGTCAGCAACCAAGAGACCCAGTACTTC
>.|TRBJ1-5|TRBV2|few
CASSGSGSNQPQHF
TGTGCCAGCAGTGGGTCGGGGAGCAATCAGCCCCAGCATTTT
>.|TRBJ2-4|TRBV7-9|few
CASSPLGQGEYIQYF
TGTGCCAGCAGTCCCCTAGGGCAGGGAGAGTACATTCAGTACTTC
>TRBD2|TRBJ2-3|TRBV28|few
CASSSTGTSGGHTDTQYF
TGTGCCAGCAGTTCGACCGGGACTAGCGGGGGGCACACAGATACGCAGTATTTT
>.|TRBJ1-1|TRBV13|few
CASSSPRRMNTEAFF
TGTGCCAGCAGCTCCCCGCGGAGAATGAACACTGAAGCTTTCTTT
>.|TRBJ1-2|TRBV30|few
CAWSGYRNYGYTF
TGTGCCTGGAGCGGTTACCGGAACTATGGCTACACCTTC
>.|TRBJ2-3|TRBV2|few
CASRGRLTDTQYF
TGTGCCAGCAGGGGACGGCTCACAGATACGCAGTATTTT
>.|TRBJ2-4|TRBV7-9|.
CASSLATDIQYF
TGTGCCAGCAGCTTGGCTACGGACATTCAGTACTTC
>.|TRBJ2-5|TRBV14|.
CASSPLLDSKNSQETQYF
TGTGCCAGCAGCCCCCTCCTCGACAGCAAGAACTCCCAAGAGACCCAGTACTTC
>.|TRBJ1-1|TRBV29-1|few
CSVVYRANTEAFF
TGCAGCGTTGTCTACAGGGCGAACACTGAAGCTTTCTTT
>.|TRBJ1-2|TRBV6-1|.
CASSEGSHLGYTF
TGTGCCAGCAGTGAAGGGTCACATCTTGGCTACACCTTC
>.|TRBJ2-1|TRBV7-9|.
CASSLVSGSYNEQFF
TGTGCCAGCAGCTTAGTTTCAGGTTCCTACAATGAGCAGTTCTTC
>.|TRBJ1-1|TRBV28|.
CATKLGAMNTEAFF
TGTGCCACCAAACTGGGGGCGATGAACACTGAAGCTTTCTTT
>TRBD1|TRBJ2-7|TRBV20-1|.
CSASPGTGHYEQYF
TGCAGTGCTAGTCCCGGGACAGGGCATTACGAGCAGTACTTC
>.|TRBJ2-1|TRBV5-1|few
CASSAGQYNEQFF
TGCGCCAGCAGCGCGGGACAATACAATGAGCAGTTCTTC
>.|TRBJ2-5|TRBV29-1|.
CSYGASQETQYF
TGCAGCTATGGGGCCTCCCAAGAGACCCAGTACTTC
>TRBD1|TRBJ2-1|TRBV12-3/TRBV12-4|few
CASLDRDSYNEQFF
TGTGCCAGCCTTGACAGGGACTCCTACAATGAGCAGTTCTTC
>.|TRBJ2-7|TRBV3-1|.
CASSPTRTSTYEQYF
TGTGCCAGCAGCCCGACTAGGACTTCAACCTACGAGCAGTACTTC
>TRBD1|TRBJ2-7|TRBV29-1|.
CSVDGTGSSSGREQYF
TGCAGCGTTGATGGGACAGGGAGTAGTTCAGGGCGAGAGCAGTACTTC
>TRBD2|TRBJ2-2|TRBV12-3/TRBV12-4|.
CASSFGRGDTGELFF
TGTGCCAGCAGTTTTGGGCGGGGGGACACCGGGGAGCTGTTTTTT
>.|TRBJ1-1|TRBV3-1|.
CASSQVGVGTEAFF
TGTGCCAGCAGCCAAGTAGGGGTCGGCACTGAAGCTTTCTTT
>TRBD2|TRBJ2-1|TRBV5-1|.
CASSLDPGGHNEQFF
TGCGCCAGCAGCTTGGATCCGGGGGGGCACAATGAGCAGTTCTTC
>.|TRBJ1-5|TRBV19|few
CASRIRQDNQPQHF
TGTGCCAGTAGGATTAGACAAGACAATCAGCCCCAGCATTTT
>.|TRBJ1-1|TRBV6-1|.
CASSLRGVNTEAFF
TGTGCCAGCAGTTTAAGGGGGGTAAACACTGAAGCTTTCTTT
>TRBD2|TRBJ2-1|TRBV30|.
CAWIGERGYNEQFF
TGTGCCTGGATCGGGGAGCGGGGATACAATGAGCAGTTCTTC